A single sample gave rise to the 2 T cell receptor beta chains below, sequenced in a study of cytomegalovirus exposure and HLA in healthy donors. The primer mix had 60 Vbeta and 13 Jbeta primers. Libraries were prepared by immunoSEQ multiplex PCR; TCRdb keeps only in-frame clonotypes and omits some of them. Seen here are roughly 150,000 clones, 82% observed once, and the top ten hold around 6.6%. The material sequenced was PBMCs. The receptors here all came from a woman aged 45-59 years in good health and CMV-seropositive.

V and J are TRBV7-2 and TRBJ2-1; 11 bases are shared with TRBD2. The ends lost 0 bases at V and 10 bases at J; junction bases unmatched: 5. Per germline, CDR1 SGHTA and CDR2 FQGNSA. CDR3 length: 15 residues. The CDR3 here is CASSLASSGGWEQFF. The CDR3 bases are TGTGCCAGCAGCTTAGCGTCTAGCGGGGGGTGGGAGCAGTTCTTC. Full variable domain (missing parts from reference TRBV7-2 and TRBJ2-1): GAGVSQSPSNKVTEKGKDVELRCDPISGHTALYWYRQSLGQGLEFLIYFQGNSAPDKSGLPSDRFSAERTGGSVSTLTIQRTQQEDSAVYLCASSLASSGGWEQFFGPGTRLTVL.

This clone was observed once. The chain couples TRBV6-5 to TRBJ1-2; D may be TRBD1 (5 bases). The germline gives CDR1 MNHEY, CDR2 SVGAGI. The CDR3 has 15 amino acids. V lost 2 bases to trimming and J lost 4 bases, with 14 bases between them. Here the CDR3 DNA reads TGTGCCAGCAGTTACAGATCAGACAGATCCTATGGCTACACCTTC. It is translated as CASSYRSDRSYGYTF.